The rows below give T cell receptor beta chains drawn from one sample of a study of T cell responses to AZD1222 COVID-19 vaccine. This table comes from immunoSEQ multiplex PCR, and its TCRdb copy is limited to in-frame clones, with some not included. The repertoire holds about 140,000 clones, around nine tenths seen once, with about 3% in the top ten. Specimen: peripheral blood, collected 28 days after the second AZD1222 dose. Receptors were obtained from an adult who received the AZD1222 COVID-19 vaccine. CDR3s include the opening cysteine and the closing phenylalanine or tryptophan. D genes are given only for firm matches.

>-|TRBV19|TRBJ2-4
TGTGCCAGTAGTGTCACGGGAGCCAAAAACATTCAGTACTTC
CASSVTGAKNIQYF
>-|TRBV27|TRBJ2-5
TGTGCCAGCGGAACGGGCGGGGAGACCCAGTACTTC
CASGTGGETQYF
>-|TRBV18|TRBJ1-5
TGTGCCAGCTCACCACCGGGGAGGGCTGGGGATCAGCCCCAGCATTTT
CASSPPGRAGDQPQHF
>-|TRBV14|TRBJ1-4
TGTGCCAGCAGCCGCTCTTGGTTGGGGTTGATCAGAAAACTGTTTTTT
CASSRSWLGLIRKLFF
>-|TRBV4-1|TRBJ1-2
TGCGCCAGCAGCCAAGCGTTGCCCTACTATGGCTACACCTTC
CASSQALPYYGYTF
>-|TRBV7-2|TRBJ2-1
TGTGCCAGCAGCCCCCGCGCAAATTACAATGAGCAGTTCTTC
CASSPRANYNEQFF
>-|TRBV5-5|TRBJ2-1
TGTGCCACCTCCTTGGGGGCGGGACCATACAATGAGCAGTTCTTC
CATSLGAGPYNEQFF
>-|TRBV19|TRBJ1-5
TGTGCCAGTAGTATTCTGGGAGGTCAGCCCCAGCATTTT
CASSILGGQPQHF
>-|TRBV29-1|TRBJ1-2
TGCAGCACCACAGGGTACCATGGCTACACCTTC
CSTTGYHGYTF
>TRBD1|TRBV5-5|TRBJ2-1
TGTGCCAGCAGCCGAAGTACAGGGGTTGGTTACAATGAGCAGTTCTTC
CASSRSTGVGYNEQFF
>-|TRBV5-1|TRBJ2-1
TGCGCCAGCAGCTTCCGAGGGTTCTCCTACAATGAGCAGTTCTTC
CASSFRGFSYNEQFF
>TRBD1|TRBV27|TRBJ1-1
TGTGCCAGCAGTTTCAGGGGGCCGGGCACTGAAGCTTTCTTT
CASSFRGPGTEAFF
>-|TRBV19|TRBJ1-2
TGTGCCAGTAGTTCTGGACAGAGACCTAACTATGGCTACACCTTC
CASSSGQRPNYGYTF
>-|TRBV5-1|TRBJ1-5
TGCGCCAGCAGTGAGGGGAGTCAGGGCGTCGTTCAGCCCCAGCATTTT
CASSEGSQGVVQPQHF
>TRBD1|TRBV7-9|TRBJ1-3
TGTGCCAGCAGCTTACCGGGACAGCTACGTGGAAACACCATATATTTT
CASSLPGQLRGNTIYF
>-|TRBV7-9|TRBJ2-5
TGTGCCAGCAGCCCCGGGTTGGTACAAGAGACCCAGTACTTC
CASSPGLVQETQYF
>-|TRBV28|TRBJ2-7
TGTGCCAGCAGTTTCCCCGGGACGGGATCCTACGAGCAGTACTTC
CASSFPGTGSYEQYF
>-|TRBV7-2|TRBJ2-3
TGTGCCAGCAGCTTGCAGGGGAGGGGCACAGATACGCAGTATTTT
CASSLQGRGTDTQYF
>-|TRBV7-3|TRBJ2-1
TGTGCCAGCAGCCGAACAGGGACCATCGACAATGAGCAGTTCTTC
CASSRTGTIDNEQFF
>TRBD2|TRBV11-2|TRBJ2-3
TGTGCCAGCAGCTACTCAGCGGGAGTGCCAGATACGCAGTATTTT
CASSYSAGVPDTQYF
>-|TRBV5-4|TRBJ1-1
TGTGCCAGCAGCTTGTCCACTGAAGCTTTCTTT
CASSLSTEAFF
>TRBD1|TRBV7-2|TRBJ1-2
TGTGCCAGCAGCTTGAAGGGGGCTGTCTATGGCTACACCTTC
CASSLKGAVYGYTF
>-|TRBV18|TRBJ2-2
TGTGCCAGCTCACCACGTGACACCGGGGAGCTGTTTTTT
CASSPRDTGELFF
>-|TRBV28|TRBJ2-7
TGTGCCAGCAGTTTACTGGGCTACGAGCAGTACTTC
CASSLLGYEQYF
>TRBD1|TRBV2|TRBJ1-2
TGTGCCAGCAGTGAAAGAGGACAGGTTGGCTACACCTTC
CASSERGQVGYTF
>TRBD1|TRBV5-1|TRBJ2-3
TGCGCCAGCAGCTGGACAGGGGCAGATACGCAGTATTTT
CASSWTGADTQYF
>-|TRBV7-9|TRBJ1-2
TGTGCCAGCAGCTTAATCCTGGGTTATGGCTACACCTTC
CASSLILGYGYTF